The subject of this entry is one TCR beta chain. Looked up from germline, CDR1 is MNHEY and CDR2 is SVGAGI. Trimming removed 2 bases from V and 9 bases from J, with 14 bases in between. The CDR3 consists of 14 residues. This sample stems from a study of technical replicates of blood from a handful of donors. The method was immunoSEQ multiplex PCR; TCRdb's version includes in-frame clones alone and lacks a portion of them. The table shows tens of thousands of clones, with 90% occurring only once. Sample: PBMCs. J is TRBJ2-1 and V is TRBV6-5, with D possibly matching TRBD2 (5 bases). This clonotype originated in a human donor in good health. Some clones in this sample may be carry-over from other donors' samples. Here the CDR3 DNA reads TGTGCCAGCAGTTACAGGGAGAGTGTAGGTGAGCAGTTCTTC. It translates to CASSYRESVGEQFF.